This section outlines one T cell receptor beta chain sequence together with its context. Its antigen remains unknown. The germline V gene encodes CDR1 MNHEY and CDR2 SMNVEV (reference sequence). CDR3 length equals 15 residues. Trimming took 5 bases from V and 5 from J; bases not matched to a gene: 10. These data originate in a study of cytomegalovirus exposure and HLA in healthy donors. In the study overall: Among the roughly 400 genotyped donors, 81% were placed in the Caucasian-associated ancestry cluster. Study-level results: The authors enumerated over 150 TCR beta chains as linked to cytomegalovirus. A missense DCLRE1C variant was associated with V- and J-gene trimming of TCR beta chains in a later analysis, and an independent cohort replicated the association.

The study ran its PCR with 60 Vbeta and 13 Jbeta primers. Clones were sequenced by immunoSEQ multiplex PCR, and TCRdb holds only the in-frame ones, with some missing. The sample has approximately 130,000 clones, under 85% seen once. The chain has TRBV27 and TRBJ2-7; 9 nucleotides match TRBD1. Sequencing input: PBMCs. The source of this sequence is a woman in her fifties or sixties in good health and CMV-seropositive. In DNA, the CDR3 is TGTGCCAGCAGTCGACTACAGGGGGCCGGCAACGAGCAGTACTTC. Translating it yields CASSRLQGAGNEQYF.